This TCR beta chain originates from a study of identical twins. Findings of the study overall: Memory repertoires lacked the insertion deficit that abundant cord blood beta clonotypes showed.

A note on this clonotype: Its antigen is not known.

TCRdb re-analysed the 5' RACE reads in MiXCR, keeping a single row per CDR3 protein. The sample lists roughly 1.6 million distinct CDR3 sequences; about 30% were seen once. Trimming at V came to 2 bases and at J to 4 bases, leaving 0 bases not matched to a gene. Germline V gene data show CDR1 as LGHNT and CDR2 as FRNRAP. CDR3 size: 15 residues. This receptor was identified in a newborn girl in good health. The chain joins TRBV12-5 to TRBJ2-1; TRBD2 agrees at 12 bases. Sequences were obtained from cord blood. The CDR3 DNA reads as TGTGCTAGTGGTTTGCTAGCGGGAGGGTACAATGAGCAGTTCTTC. This encodes CASGLLAGGYNEQFF.